This TCR beta chain was profiled in a study of cytomegalovirus exposure and HLA in healthy donors. Findings and caveats of the study: Another analysis was done later, and it associated approximately 15,000 TCR beta sequences with HLA alleles at 0.05 false discovery rate.

With regard to this clone: The antigen is unknown.

Both 60 Vbeta primers and 13 Jbeta primers went into the PCR. Produced via immunoSEQ multiplex PCR; TCRdb's table is partial and in-frame only. The sample shows around 180,000 clones, 77% of them seen only once. The V end was cut by 0 bases, the J end by 0 bases, with 12 bases between. The CDR3 extends over 17 amino acids. This receptor was taken from a woman aged 30 to 39 in good health and CMV-seropositive. J is TRBJ1-3 and V is TRBV23-1; no clear D. TRBV23-1 is placed among ORFs of uncertain function. Sequences were obtained from PBMCs. CDR3 nucleotide sequence: TGCGCCAGCAGTCAATCCCCGGGAAAGGCCTCTGGAAACACCATATATTTT. It specifies CASSQSPGKASGNTIYF.